This entry describes one T cell receptor (beta chain). Its antigen is not identified. Some clones are missing from TCRdb's copy, which holds only in-frame ones; the method was immunoSEQ multiplex PCR. The sample consists of around 17,000 clones, 80% to 90% of them appearing once. This specimen belongs to a study of PD-1 blockade in classical Hodgkin lymphoma. Study overall: The patients were dosed with nivolumab 3 mg/kg, infused intravenously every 2 weeks. General study findings and limits: The study found complete responders had baseline diversity similar to newly diagnosed patients.

Time point in this sample: cycle 4 day 1 (C4D1), after six to seven weeks of nivolumab. The patients all showed relapse after autologous stem cell transplantation, while their brentuximab vedotin exposure varied. V dropped 1 base and J dropped 1 base, with 10 bases sitting between them. This CDR3 is 15 amino acids long. Germline CDR1 SEHNR, CDR2 FQNEAQ (reference sequence). The gene calls are TRBV7-9 and TRBJ1-1; a weak D match, TRBD1 (5 bases). Material: peripheral blood mononuclear cells (PBMCs), obtained before the fourth cycle of nivolumab. This receptor was taken from a human donor with classical Hodgkin lymphoma. In DNA, the CDR3 is TGTGCCAGCAGCTTAGTGCTCGGGACGAACACTGAAGCTTTCTTT. Amino acid sequence: CASSLVLGTNTEAFF.